This TCR beta chain was documented in a study of response to subunit inactivated influenza vaccine. From the RT-PCR reads, TCRdb called clonotypes with MiXCR, one entry per CDR3 protein. The repertoire holds around 480,000 distinct CDR3 sequences, with 16% as singletons. Looked up from germline, CDR1 is SGHDN and CDR2 is FVKESK. V shed 5 bases and J 3 bases; nucleotides not matched to a gene: 10. The CDR3 spans 15 residues. This clonotype was seen a handful of times. The antigen remains unidentified. Study-level points and caveats: T cells newly recruited by each seasonal influenza vaccination are few, the authors suggested.

The gene calls are TRBV14 and TRBJ2-7; TRBD2 matches at 7 bases. This clonotype was sampled from a man in his fifties or sixties who received an inactivated influenza vaccine. Sequenced material: CD4+ T cells sorted from PBMCs, taken 23 to 25 months after vaccination. In DNA form, the CDR3 reads TGTGCCAGCAGCGGACCGGGACTAACCTTCTACGAGCAGTACTTC. Amino acids: CASSGPGLTFYEQYF. Based on the CDR3 plus reference TRBV14 and TRBJ2-7, the full variable domain is EAGVTQFPSHSVIEKGQTVTLRCDPISGHDNLYWYRRVMGKEIKFLLHFVKESKQDESGMPNNRFLAERTGGTYSTLKVQPAELEDSGVYFCASSGPGLTFYEQYFGPGTRLTVT.